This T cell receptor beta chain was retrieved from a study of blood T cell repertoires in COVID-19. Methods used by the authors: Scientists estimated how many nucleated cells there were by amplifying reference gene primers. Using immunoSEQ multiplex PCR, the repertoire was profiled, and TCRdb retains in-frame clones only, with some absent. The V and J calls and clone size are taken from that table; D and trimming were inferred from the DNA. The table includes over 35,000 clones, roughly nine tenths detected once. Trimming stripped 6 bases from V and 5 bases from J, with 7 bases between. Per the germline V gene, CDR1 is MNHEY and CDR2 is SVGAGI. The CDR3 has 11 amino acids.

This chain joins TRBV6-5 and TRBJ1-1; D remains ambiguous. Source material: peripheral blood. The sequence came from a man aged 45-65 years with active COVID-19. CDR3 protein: CASRLRTEAFF. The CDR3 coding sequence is TGTGCCAGCAGACTGAGGACTGAAGCTTTCTTT.